This is a list of T cell receptor beta chains from one sample in a study of patients and donors after allogeneic stem cell transplantation. TCRdb used MiXCR to reprocess the RT-PCR reads, holding one entry per CDR3 protein. The table has some 960,000 distinct CDR3 sequences, under 20% seen once; the top ten hold about 6%. Input material: blood, either unsorted or a sorted T cell fraction (not recorded which). These receptor sequences come from a human donor who was either an allogeneic HSCT recipient or a stem cell or donor lymphocyte infusion donor (not recorded which). It is not recorded whose cells these are; they may come from a transplant donor. The CDR3 runs from the conserved cysteine through the conserved F or W. Each record gives: CDR3 protein, CDR3 DNA, D gene, V gene, J gene, clone size. A D gene is named only where the DNA matches it firmly. The size field is filled for only some rows; it gives once, few, many or a size class.

CDR3: CASSENRGRGRDTQYF; DNA: TGTGCCAGCAGCGAAAACAGGGGACGCGGGAGAGATACGCAGTATTTT; D: .; V: TRBV13; J: TRBJ2-3; size: once
CDR3: CAWSEDREAFF; DNA: TGTGCCTGGAGCGAGGACAGGGAAGCTTTCTTT; D: TRBD1; V: TRBV30; J: TRBJ1-1; size: .
CDR3: CASSVGSGRSGDTQYF; DNA: TGTGCCAGCAGTGTTGGTAGCGGGAGATCTGGAGATACGCAGTATTTT; D: TRBD2; V: TRBV2; J: TRBJ2-3; size: few
CDR3: CASSQDEARANYGYTF; DNA: TGTGCCAGCAGCCAAGATGAAGCCAGAGCTAACTATGGCTACACCTTC; D: .; V: TRBV4-2; J: TRBJ1-2; size: few
CDR3: CASSLLAPHGYTEAFF; DNA: TGTGCCAGCAGCTTACTGGCCCCCCACGGGTACACTGAAGCTTTCTTT; D: .; V: TRBV5-6; J: TRBJ1-1; size: once
CDR3: CSVADSPWGEKLFF; DNA: TGCAGCGTCGCGGACAGTCCTTGGGGCGAAAAACTGTTTTTT; D: .; V: TRBV29-1; J: TRBJ1-4; size: .
CDR3: CASSLEVPGDEQYF; DNA: TGTGCCAGCAGCTTAGAAGTTCCGGGGGACGAGCAGTACTTC; D: .; V: TRBV7-9; J: TRBJ2-7; size: few
CDR3: CAWSVSSLAQSSGRFF; DNA: TGTGCCTGGAGTGTTTCTAGTTTGGCCCAATCTTCAGGTCGGTTCTTC; D: .; V: TRBV30; J: TRBJ2-1; size: .
CDR3: CASSYTGLAGGREQYF; DNA: TGTGCCAGCAGTTACACGGGACTAGCGGGAGGTCGCGAGCAGTACTTC; D: TRBD2; V: TRBV6-5; J: TRBJ2-7; size: .
CDR3: CATSMDGYSNQPQHF; DNA: TGTGCCACCAGCATGGACGGTTATAGCAATCAGCCCCAGCATTTT; D: .; V: TRBV15; J: TRBJ1-5; size: few
CDR3: CSVAGWQGGYEQYF; DNA: TGCAGCGTGGCGGGGTGGCAGGGGGGCTACGAGCAGTACTTC; D: .; V: TRBV29-1; J: TRBJ2-7; size: .
CDR3: CASAPRQGSYEQYF; DNA: TGTGCCAGCGCACCGCGACAGGGATCCTACGAGCAGTACTTC; D: TRBD1; V: TRBV12-3/TRBV12-4; J: TRBJ2-7; size: many
CDR3: CASSSKQGSIQYF; DNA: TGTGCCAGCAGTTCTAAACAGGGGTCAATTCAGTACTTC; D: TRBD1; V: TRBV6-2/TRBV6-3; J: TRBJ2-4; size: few
CDR3: CASSPDRSTDTQYF; DNA: TGTGCCAGCAGCCCCGACAGGAGCACAGATACGCAGTATTTT; D: .; V: TRBV12-3/TRBV12-4; J: TRBJ2-3; size: many
CDR3: CASSSGTRPLF; DNA: TGTGCCAGCAGTTCCGGGACTAGACCGCTTTTT; D: TRBD2; V: TRBV11-2; J: TRBJ2-3; size: few
CDR3: CASSALAGNTDTQYF; DNA: TGTGCCAGCAGCGCCCTAGCGGGAAACACAGATACGCAGTATTTT; D: TRBD2; V: TRBV9; J: TRBJ2-3; size: .
CDR3: CASSGRGGEQFF; DNA: TGTGCCAGCAGTGGTAGGGGCGGTGAGCAGTTCTTC; D: .; V: TRBV12-3/TRBV12-4; J: TRBJ2-1; size: .
CDR3: CASSFETGKSNEKLFF; DNA: TGTGCCAGCAGCTTTGAGACAGGGAAGTCTAATGAAAAACTGTTTTTT; D: TRBD1; V: TRBV5-6; J: TRBJ1-4; size: .
CDR3: CSARWGTDGEAFF; DNA: TGCAGTGCCCGCTGGGGAACGGACGGTGAAGCTTTCTTT; D: .; V: TRBV20-1; J: TRBJ1-1; size: .
CDR3: CASSQVGRELFF; DNA: TGCGCCAGCAGCCAAGTCGGGAGGGAGCTGTTTTTT; D: .; V: TRBV4-3; J: TRBJ2-2; size: few
CDR3: CASSQGLPGNTEAFF; DNA: TGTGCCAGCAGCCAGGGACTCCCTGGGAACACTGAAGCTTTCTTT; D: .; V: TRBV7-2; J: TRBJ1-1; size: .
CDR3: CASRDRGSYNEQFF; DNA: TGCGCCAGCAGGGATAGGGGGTCCTACAATGAGCAGTTCTTC; D: .; V: TRBV4-1; J: TRBJ2-1; size: many
CDR3: CASSRPVSGTNYGYTF; DNA: TGTGCCAGCTCACGGCCCGTCAGCGGAACTAACTATGGCTACACCTTC; D: .; V: TRBV18; J: TRBJ1-2; size: .
CDR3: CASRRLAGGHNEQFF; DNA: TGTGCCAGCAGGAGACTAGCGGGGGGGCACAATGAGCAGTTCTTC; D: TRBD2; V: TRBV12-3/TRBV12-4; J: TRBJ2-1; size: few
CDR3: CASSWTSGRALGFYEQYF; DNA: TGTGCCAGCAGTTGGACTAGCGGGAGGGCCCTGGGTTTTTACGAGCAGTACTTC; D: TRBD2; V: TRBV12-3/TRBV12-4; J: TRBJ2-7; size: few
CDR3: CASSLVAPGGETQYF; DNA: TGTGCCAGCAGCTTAGTCGCGCCAGGGGGAGAGACCCAGTACTTC; D: TRBD1; V: TRBV7-6; J: TRBJ2-5; size: few
CDR3: CASSAGLYSEQYF; DNA: TGTGCCAGCAGCGCGGGACTATACAGCGAGCAGTACTTC; D: TRBD2; V: TRBV3-1; J: TRBJ2-7; size: .
CDR3: CSARPPDQETQYF; DNA: TGCAGTGCTAGACCCCCGGACCAAGAGACCCAGTACTTC; D: .; V: TRBV20-1; J: TRBJ2-5; size: few
CDR3: CASSIGTGGYGYTF; DNA: TGTGCCAGCAGCATCGGGACAGGGGGCTATGGCTACACCTTC; D: TRBD1; V: TRBV27; J: TRBJ1-2; size: .
CDR3: CSANLGPNEQFF; DNA: TGCAGTGCAAACCTAGGACCAAATGAGCAGTTCTTC; D: .; V: TRBV20-1; J: TRBJ2-1; size: .
CDR3: CASSPDALTSGTTDTQYF; DNA: TGTGCCAGCAGTCCTGACGCCCTGACTAGCGGGACCACAGATACGCAGTATTTT; D: TRBD2; V: TRBV12-3/TRBV12-4; J: TRBJ2-3; size: many
CDR3: CASSKLPRDDTQYF; DNA: TGCGCCAGCAGCAAACTTCCCAGGGATGATACGCAGTATTTT; D: .; V: TRBV5-1; J: TRBJ2-3; size: once
CDR3: CSVEGRARQYF; DNA: TGCAGCGTTGAAGGGAGAGCACGCCAGTACTTC; D: .; V: TRBV29-1; J: TRBJ2-7; size: .
CDR3: CASSLGKGRTLAEAFF; DNA: TGTGCCAGCAGTTTGGGGAAAGGAAGGACACTTGCTGAAGCTTTCTTT; D: .; V: TRBV12-3/TRBV12-4; J: TRBJ1-1; size: .
CDR3: CASSLMGPSYEQYF; DNA: TGTGCCAGCAGCCTCATGGGGCCCTCCTACGAGCAGTACTTC; D: .; V: TRBV27; J: TRBJ2-7; size: few
CDR3: CSASLGLGEQYF; DNA: TGCAGTGCTAGCCTCGGACTGGGCGAGCAGTACTTC; D: .; V: TRBV20-1; J: TRBJ2-7; size: few
CDR3: CASSQGNRNSPLHF; DNA: TGCGCCAGCAGCCAGGGGAACAGAAATTCACCCCTCCACTTT; D: .; V: TRBV4-3; J: TRBJ1-6; size: .
CDR3: CASGPGQRDHGYTF; DNA: TGTGCCAGCGGGCCGGGACAGAGGGATCATGGCTACACCTTC; D: TRBD1; V: TRBV12-3/TRBV12-4; J: TRBJ1-2; size: few
CDR3: CASSESGGLRYF; DNA: TGTGCCAGCAGTGAATCCGGGGGGTTACGGTACTTC; D: TRBD2; V: TRBV25-1; J: TRBJ2-7; size: .
CDR3: CASSPRTGLGNTIYF; DNA: TGTGCCAGCAGTCCCCGGACGGGTTTAGGAAACACCATATATTTT; D: .; V: TRBV25-1; J: TRBJ1-3; size: few
CDR3: CASSGRGFPFGNQPQHF; DNA: TGTGCCAGCAGTGGCAGGGGGTTCCCTTTCGGCAATCAGCCCCAGCATTTT; D: TRBD1; V: TRBV6-2/TRBV6-3; J: TRBJ1-5; size: few
CDR3: CASSLSFEETQYF; DNA: TGTGCCAGCAGCTTGAGTTTCGAAGAGACCCAGTACTTC; D: .; V: TRBV5-6; J: TRBJ2-5; size: .
CDR3: CASSLGGEGVRQTQYF; DNA: TGTGCCAGCAGCTTGGGGGGAGAGGGGGTTAGGCAGACCCAGTACTTC; D: .; V: TRBV7-9; J: TRBJ2-5; size: .
CDR3: CASSRHIGQFTEAFF; DNA: TGTGCCAGCAGCCGACATATCGGACAGTTCACTGAAGCTTTCTTT; D: .; V: TRBV7-9; J: TRBJ1-1; size: few
CDR3: CASTPIRDQLYGYTF; DNA: TGTGCCAGCACTCCCATCCGGGACCAGCTCTATGGCTACACCTTC; D: .; V: TRBV11-2; J: TRBJ1-2; size: .
CDR3: CASSVYDRRDEKLFF; DNA: TGTGCCAGCAGCGTATACGACAGGCGGGATGAAAAACTGTTTTTT; D: .; V: TRBV9; J: TRBJ1-4; size: few
CDR3: CASSQVGGGDGYTF; DNA: TGCGCCAGCAGCCAAGTAGGGGGCGGGGATGGCTACACCTTC; D: TRBD1; V: TRBV4-1; J: TRBJ1-2; size: .
CDR3: CASRPSGGVGYGYTF; DNA: TGTGCCAGCAGACCATCAGGGGGGGTAGGCTATGGCTACACCTTC; D: TRBD1; V: TRBV4-2; J: TRBJ1-2; size: .
CDR3: CASSLGPGRDTQYF; DNA: TGTGCCAGCAGCTTGGGTCCGGGAAGAGATACGCAGTATTTT; D: .; V: TRBV5-6; J: TRBJ2-3; size: few
CDR3: CASSSPTYRDRHINYGYTF; DNA: TGTGCCAGCAGTTCCCCTACTTACCGGGACAGACATATTAACTATGGCTACACCTTC; D: TRBD1; V: TRBV28; J: TRBJ1-2; size: .
CDR3: CASSYGGHGNEQFF; DNA: TGTGCCAGCAGTTACGGGGGACACGGCAATGAGCAGTTCTTC; D: .; V: TRBV6-5; J: TRBJ2-1; size: .
CDR3: CAISAFQMNTEAFF; DNA: TGTGCCATCAGTGCATTTCAGATGAACACTGAAGCTTTCTTT; D: .; V: TRBV10-3; J: TRBJ1-1; size: .
CDR3: CASSLKPGTGAFGELFF; DNA: TGTGCCAGCAGCTTAAAGCCCGGGACAGGGGCCTTCGGGGAGCTGTTTTTT; D: TRBD1; V: TRBV7-3; J: TRBJ2-2; size: .
CDR3: CASSSGQGVYGYTF; DNA: TGCGCCAGCAGCTCGGGACAGGGTGTATATGGCTACACCTTC; D: TRBD1; V: TRBV5-1; J: TRBJ1-2; size: many